This T cell receptor (beta chain) was profiled in a study of blood T cell repertoires in COVID-19 (dated by TCRdb to 2020 to 2021). For the wider study: Samples from collaborators originated in the United States, Italy and Spain and spanned both the acute and convalescent phases of COVID-19. The prospective study material was composed of cDNA or gDNA derived from T cells, B-cell-depleted T cells, or PBMCs. The dataset comprised deeply sampled blood TCRbeta repertoires from subjects exposed to, actively infected with, or recovered from COVID-19. The repertoires were released in a freely available public database intended as a resource for research on the immune response to SARS-CoV-2. The samples were drawn from two sources: the first 160 participants of the ongoing ImmuneRACE study, and fewer than 1,500 subjects contributed by 6 global collaborators. The sample metadata nearly always contained a de-identified subject ID, COVID-19 status, age in years and sex. HLA class I and class II types, where available, came from metadata supplied by the sample provider rather than from assay-based typing.

In regard to this clone: It lacks a known antigen. Within one base of it there is no much larger clone, and no base qualities were kept.

Broader findings and caveats from the paper: How much clinical and demographic metadata was included differed by source and by participant, and the metadata was provided uncurated.

In the prospective study, participants were about 18 to 90 years old, resided in about 25 geographic areas of the United States, and were enrolled through a virtual design. In the prospective study, cohorts were assigned on the basis of participant-reported clinical history obtained from a screening survey and a study questionnaire. Each participant in the prospective study had whole blood, serum and a nasopharyngeal or oropharyngeal swab collected by mobile phlebotomists. Participants in the prospective study had the option to provide additional blood draws and questionnaires over a roughly 2-month period. Blood samples from the prospective study were shipped frozen or at room temperature prior to DNA extraction. The immunoSEQ Assay, a bias-controlled multiplex PCR, was used to amplify TCRbeta CDR3 regions from genomic DNA. The source study handled its data this way. Nucleated cell counts per sample were estimated from amplification of reference gene primers within the assay. To quantify the absolute abundance of each unique TCRbeta CDR3 rearrangement, sequence reads were collapsed and filtered. For each sample, productive Simpson clonality was calculated as the square root of Simpson's diversity index across productive rearrangements. TCRdb obtained this table from immuneACCESS and retained in-frame rearrangements with V and J assigned. These tables miss some clones; where compared with another copy, unresolved V genes account for less than half of the shortfall, and the remainder is unexplained. V, J and clone size are those of that table, while D and trimming were read from the DNA. The sample yields fewer than 250,000 clones; 80% to 90% were counted once. The top ten constitute about 3.8% of the sample.

Sequenced input: PBMCs or T cells enriched from blood (not recorded which). The clonotype was recovered from a woman between 35 and 50 years old with acute COVID-19.

This receptor carries the CDR3 CATSDPGTGGFTGELFF. The sequenced DNA: TGTGCCACCAGTGATCCCGGGACAGGGGGCTTCACCGGGGAGCTGTTTTTT. The sequence links TRBV24-1 to TRBJ2-2, and TRBD1 aligns with 12 junction nucleotides. Based on the germline V gene, the CDR1 and CDR2 sequences are KGHDR and SFDVKD. Trimmed from V: 3 bases; trimmed from J: 4 bases; junction bases lacking a gene match: 5. Including cysteine and phenylalanine, the CDR3 has 17 amino acids. CDR3 DNA is the only sequence kept; it has 51 bases, read in frame from the first base.